This record concerns one T cell receptor (beta chain) sequence. The sample is drawn from a study of blood T cell repertoires in COVID-19. TCRdb keeps only in-frame clones here, not all; method: immunoSEQ multiplex PCR. The sample shows 40,000 to 55,000 clones, around 80% of them seen only once. This CDR3 region has 18 residues. V was pared by 4 bases and J by 4 bases, with 13 bases of the junction left unmatched. Germline CDR1 SGHDN, CDR2 FVKESK. This TCR came from a woman aged 45-59 years with acute COVID-19. The sequenced sample was PBMCs or T cells enriched from blood (not recorded which). V usage is TRBV14 and J usage is TRBJ2-3, with TRBD2 matching 11 bases. The CDR3 loop reads CASSRSGLAEIGADTQYF. CDR3 in DNA: TGTGCCAGCAGCCGGTCGGGACTAGCGGAAATAGGGGCAGATACGCAGTATTTT.